This is a list of T cell receptor beta chains from one sample in a study of blood T cell repertoires in COVID-19. This table comes from immunoSEQ multiplex PCR, and its TCRdb copy is limited to in-frame clones, with some not included. The table lists about 100,000 clones, 70% to 90% of them singletons. The sequenced material came from peripheral blood. The receptors were sampled from a man between 50 and 59 years old with active or convalescent COVID-19. CDR3s include the opening cysteine and the closing phenylalanine or tryptophan. The D gene is left open where the match is weak. Some rows mark clone size as missing; the rest say once, few, many or name a class of expanded clone.

TRBJ1-6	NA	TRBV19	NA	TGTGCCAGTAGTGCCCGGAGATATAATTCACCCCTCCACTTT	CASSARRYNSPLHF
TRBJ2-1	TRBD1	TRBV10-1	large	TGCGCCAGCAGTGAGGATGGGACAGGCGGAGAGCAGTTCTTC	CASSEDGTGGEQFF
TRBJ2-5	NA	TRBV5-1	NA	TGCGCCAGCAGCTCACAGTTTTACCAAGAGACCCAGTACTTC	CASSSQFYQETQYF
TRBJ1-1	NA	TRBV19	NA	TGTGCCAGTAGTATAGGTACAGCGGCTGAAGCTTTCTTT	CASSIGTAAEAFF
TRBJ2-1	NA	TRBV24-1	many	TGTGCCACCAGTGATTTGGTCGATGAGCAGTTCTTC	CATSDLVDEQFF
TRBJ2-2	TRBD1	TRBV7-2	NA	TGTGCCAGCAGCTTAGCGCGCGTCGACAGGGGGTCCGGGGAGCTGTTTTTT	CASSLARVDRGSGELFF
TRBJ1-3	NA	TRBV7-8	NA	TGTGCCAGCAGTATTCCCCGCTCTGGAAACACCATATATTTT	CASSIPRSGNTIYF
TRBJ1-6	TRBD1	TRBV19	NA	TGTGCCAGTAGTGAGACAGGGGGAGACCTCCTCCACTTT	CASSETGGDLLHF
TRBJ2-2	NA	TRBV6-6	few	TGTGCCAGCAGTTACATAGACACCGGGGAGCTGTTTTTT	CASSYIDTGELFF
TRBJ1-1	TRBD1	TRBV3-1/TRBV3-2	NA	TGTGCCAGCAGCCAAGGGACCGGACAGGGGAGGCCTGAAGCTTTCTTT	CASSQGTGQGRPEAFF
TRBJ1-2	TRBD1	TRBV14	NA	TGTGCCAGCAGCCAAGACGGCAGGGGGACTGGCTACACCTTC	CASSQDGRGTGYTF
TRBJ1-5	TRBD1	TRBV19	NA	TGTGCCAGTAGTGCGAGGAGGGACAGTAGCAATCAGCCCCAGCATTTT	CASSARRDSSNQPQHF
TRBJ2-5	TRBD2	TRBV19	NA	TGTGCCAGTAGTATGGACCCTCTCTCTAGCGGTATACAAGAGACCCAGTACTTC	CASSMDPLSSGIQETQYF
TRBJ2-1	NA	TRBV4-1	few	TGCGCCAGCAGCCAAGATTCGTATGAGCAGTTCTTC	CASSQDSYEQFF
TRBJ2-3	TRBD2	TRBV15	NA	TGTGCCACCAGCAGAGGAGCCGGGACTAGCGGGAGGAGCACAGATACGCAGTATTTT	CATSRGAGTSGRSTDTQYF
TRBJ2-2	TRBD2	TRBV5-1	NA	TGCGCCAGCAGCTCACTTACTAGCGGGGACGGGGAGCTGTTTTTT	CASSSLTSGDGELFF
TRBJ2-7	NA	TRBV18	NA	TGTGCCAGCTCACCAGAACAAGGGGCCGAGCAGTACTTC	CASSPEQGAEQYF
TRBJ1-4	NA	TRBV27	NA	TGTGCCAGCAGGACGTACAGGTTTTCTAATGAAAAACTGTTTTTT	CASRTYRFSNEKLFF
TRBJ2-3	NA	TRBV3-1/TRBV3-2	NA	TGTGCCAGCAGCCAAGAAGAGCACACAGATACGCAGTATTTT	CASSQEEHTDTQYF
TRBJ2-2	NA	TRBV7-9	NA	TGTGCCAGCAGCCCGAGGGGCGGGGCGCGAACCGGGGAGCTGTTTTTT	CASSPRGGARTGELFF
TRBJ1-2	NA	TRBV19	NA	TGTGCCAGTAGTTCGAGCCCCGCCGGAGGCACCTTC	CASSSSPAGGTF
TRBJ2-1	TRBD1	TRBV2	NA	TGTGCCAGCAGTAGACAGGGGGGGATATACAATGAGCAGTTCTTC	CASSRQGGIYNEQFF
TRBJ2-1	TRBD2	TRBV28	NA	TGTGCCAGTACGGGAGGGAGGGCCTACAATGAGCAGTTCTTC	CASTGGRAYNEQFF
TRBJ1-5	NA	TRBV5-1	NA	TGCGCCAGCAGCTTGGACTCGGGTGGCAATCAGCCCCAGCATTTT	CASSLDSGGNQPQHF
TRBJ2-7	NA	TRBV6-5	few	TGTGCCGGCTCCCCTCGTCGTGGACACCGCGAGCAGTACTTC	CAGSPRRGHREQYF
TRBJ1-1	NA	TRBV16	NA	TGTGCCAGCAGTGTGGAGAAGAACACTGAAGCTTTCTTT	CASSVEKNTEAFF